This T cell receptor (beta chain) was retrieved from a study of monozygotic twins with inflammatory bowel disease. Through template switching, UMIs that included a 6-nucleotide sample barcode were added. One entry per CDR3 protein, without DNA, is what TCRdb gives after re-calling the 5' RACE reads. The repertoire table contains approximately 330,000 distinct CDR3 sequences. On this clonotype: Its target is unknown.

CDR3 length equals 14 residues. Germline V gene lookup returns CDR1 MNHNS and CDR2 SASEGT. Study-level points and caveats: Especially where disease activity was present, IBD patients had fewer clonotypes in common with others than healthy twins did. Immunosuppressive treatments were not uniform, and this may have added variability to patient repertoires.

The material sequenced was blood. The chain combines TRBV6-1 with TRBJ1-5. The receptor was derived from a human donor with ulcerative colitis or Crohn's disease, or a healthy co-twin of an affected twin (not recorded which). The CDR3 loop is CASSEIGYNQPQHF.